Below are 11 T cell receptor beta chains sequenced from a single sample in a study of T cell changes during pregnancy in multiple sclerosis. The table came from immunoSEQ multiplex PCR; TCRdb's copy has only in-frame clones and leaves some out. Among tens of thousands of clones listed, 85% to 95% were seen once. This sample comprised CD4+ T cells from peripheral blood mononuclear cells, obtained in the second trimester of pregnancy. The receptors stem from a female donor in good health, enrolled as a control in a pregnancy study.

The CDR3 nucleotides read TGTGCCAGCAGTGACCGGGCGGGAGGGCCTACAGATACGCAGTATTTT. It codes for CASSDRAGGPTDTQYF. The J gene is TRBJ2-3, the V gene TRBV6-4, with 9 bases fitting TRBD2. J gave up 3 bases and V 2 bases, and 6 bases lay outside the gene matches. There are 16 residues in the CDR3. Per germline, CDR1 MRHNA and CDR2 SNTAGT.

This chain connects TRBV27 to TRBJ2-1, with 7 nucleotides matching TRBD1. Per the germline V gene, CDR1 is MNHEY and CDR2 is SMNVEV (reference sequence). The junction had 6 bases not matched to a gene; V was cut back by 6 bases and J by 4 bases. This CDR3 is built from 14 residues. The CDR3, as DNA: TGTGCCAGCAGGACCCGGGACAGATACAATGAGCAGTTCTTC. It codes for CASRTRDRYNEQFF.

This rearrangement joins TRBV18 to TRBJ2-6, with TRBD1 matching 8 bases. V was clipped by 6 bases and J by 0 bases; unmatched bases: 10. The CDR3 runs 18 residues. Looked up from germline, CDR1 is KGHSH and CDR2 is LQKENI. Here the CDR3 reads CASSFGQGVSSGANVLTF. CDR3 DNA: TGTGCCAGCTCTTTTGGACAGGGCGTTTCCTCTGGGGCCAACGTCCTGACTTTC.

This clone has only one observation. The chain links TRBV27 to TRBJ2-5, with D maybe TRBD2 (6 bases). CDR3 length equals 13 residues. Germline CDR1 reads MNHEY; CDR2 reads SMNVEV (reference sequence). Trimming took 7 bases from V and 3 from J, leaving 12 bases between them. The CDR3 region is CASKVWGEETQYF. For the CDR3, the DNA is TGTGCCAGCAAGGTTTGGGGGGAAGAGACCCAGTACTTC.

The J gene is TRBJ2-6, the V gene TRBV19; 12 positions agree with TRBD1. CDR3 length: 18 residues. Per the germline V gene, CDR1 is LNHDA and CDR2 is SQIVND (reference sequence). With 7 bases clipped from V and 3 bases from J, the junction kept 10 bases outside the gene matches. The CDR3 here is CASTPLGQGAGGANVLTF. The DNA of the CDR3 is TGTGCCAGTACCCCCTTGGGACAGGGGGCTGGTGGGGCCAACGTCCTGACTTTC.

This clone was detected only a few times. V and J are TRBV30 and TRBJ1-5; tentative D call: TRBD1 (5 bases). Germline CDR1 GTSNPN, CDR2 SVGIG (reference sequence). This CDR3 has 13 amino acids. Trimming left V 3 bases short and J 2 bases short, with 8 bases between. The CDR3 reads CAWSARGNQPQHF. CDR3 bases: TGTGCCTGGAGCGCCAGGGGCAATCAGCCCCAGCATTTT.

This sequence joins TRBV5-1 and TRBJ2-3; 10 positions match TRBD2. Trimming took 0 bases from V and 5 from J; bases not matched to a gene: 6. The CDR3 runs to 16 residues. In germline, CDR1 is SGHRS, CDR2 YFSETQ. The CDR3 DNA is TGCGCCAGCAGCTTGGAGGCTAGCGGGAGTGGAGATACGCAGTATTTT. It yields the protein CASSLEASGSGDTQYF.

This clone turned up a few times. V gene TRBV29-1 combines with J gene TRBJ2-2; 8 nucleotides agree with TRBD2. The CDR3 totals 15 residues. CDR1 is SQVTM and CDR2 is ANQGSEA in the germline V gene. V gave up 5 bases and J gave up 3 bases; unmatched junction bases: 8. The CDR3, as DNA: TGCAGCGTTTTCCCGCGGGGGGAGTACACCGGGGAGCTGTTTTTT. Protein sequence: CSVFPRGEYTGELFF.

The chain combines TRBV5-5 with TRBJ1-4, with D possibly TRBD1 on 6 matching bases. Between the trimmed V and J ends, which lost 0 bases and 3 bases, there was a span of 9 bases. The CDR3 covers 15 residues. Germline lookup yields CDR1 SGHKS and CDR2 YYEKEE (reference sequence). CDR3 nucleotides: TGTGCCAGCAGCTTGGAGACAGGCCCTAATGAAAAACTGTTTTTT. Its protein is CASSLETGPNEKLFF. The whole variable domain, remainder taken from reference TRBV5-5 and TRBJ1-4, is DAGVTQSPTHLIKTRGQQVTLRCSPISGHKSVSWYQQVLGQGPQFIFQYYEKEERGRGNFPDRFSARQFPNYSSELNVNALLLGDSALYLCASSLETGPNEKLFFGSGTQLSVL.

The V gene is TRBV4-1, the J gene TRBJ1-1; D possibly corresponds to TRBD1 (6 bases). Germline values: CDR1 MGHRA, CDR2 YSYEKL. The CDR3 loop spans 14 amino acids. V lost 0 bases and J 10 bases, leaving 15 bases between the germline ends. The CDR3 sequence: CASSQEYNRVGAFF. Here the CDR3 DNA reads TGCGCCAGCAGCCAAGAGTACAACAGGGTGGGAGCTTTCTTT.

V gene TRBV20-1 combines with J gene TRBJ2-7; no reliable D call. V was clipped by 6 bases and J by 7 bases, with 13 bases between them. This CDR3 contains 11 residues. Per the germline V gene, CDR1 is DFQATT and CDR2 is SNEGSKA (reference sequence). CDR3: CSAGSGWEQYF. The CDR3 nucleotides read TGCAGTGCCGGCTCCGGGTGGGAGCAGTACTTC.